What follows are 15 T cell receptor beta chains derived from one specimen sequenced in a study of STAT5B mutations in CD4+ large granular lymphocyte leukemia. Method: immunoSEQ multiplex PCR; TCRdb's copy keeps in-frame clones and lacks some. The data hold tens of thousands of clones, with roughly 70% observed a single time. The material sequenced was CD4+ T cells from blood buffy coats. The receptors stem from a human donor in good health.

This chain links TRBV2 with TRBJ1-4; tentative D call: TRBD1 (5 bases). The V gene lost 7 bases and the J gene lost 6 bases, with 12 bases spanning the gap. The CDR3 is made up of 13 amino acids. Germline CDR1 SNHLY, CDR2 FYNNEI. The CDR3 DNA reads TGTGCCAGCATAGGACGGGGGTATGAAAAACTGTTTTTT. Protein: CASIGRGYEKLFF.

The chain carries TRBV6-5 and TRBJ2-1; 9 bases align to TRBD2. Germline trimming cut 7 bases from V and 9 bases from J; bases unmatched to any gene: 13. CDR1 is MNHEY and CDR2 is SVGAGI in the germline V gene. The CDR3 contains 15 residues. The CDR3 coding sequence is TGTGCCAGCAAGGATAGCGGGGGCTCGGACGTTGAGCAGTTCTTC. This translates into CASKDSGGSDVEQFF.

The CDR3 loop is CASSYYRGRGNTEAFF. In nucleotides, the CDR3 is TGTGCCAGCAGTTATTACAGGGGGCGGGGGAACACTGAAGCTTTCTTT. The rearrangement uses TRBV6-5 and TRBJ1-1; 9 bases are a match to TRBD1. J gave up 1 base and V 3 bases, and 6 bases lay outside the gene matches. There are 16 residues in the CDR3. CDR1 is MNHEY and CDR2 is SVGAGI in the germline V gene.

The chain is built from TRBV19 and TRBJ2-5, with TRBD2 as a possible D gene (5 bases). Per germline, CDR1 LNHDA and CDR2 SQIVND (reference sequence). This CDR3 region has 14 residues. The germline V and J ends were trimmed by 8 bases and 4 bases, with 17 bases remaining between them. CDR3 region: CASGPMWGAETQYF. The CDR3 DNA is TGTGCCAGTGGGCCAATGTGGGGAGCAGAGACCCAGTACTTC.

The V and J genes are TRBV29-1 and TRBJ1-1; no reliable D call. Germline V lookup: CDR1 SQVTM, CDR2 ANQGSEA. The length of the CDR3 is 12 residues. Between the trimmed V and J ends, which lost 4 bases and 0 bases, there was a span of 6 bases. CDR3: CSVADLNTEAFF. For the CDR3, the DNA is TGCAGCGTTGCGGATCTGAACACTGAAGCTTTCTTT.

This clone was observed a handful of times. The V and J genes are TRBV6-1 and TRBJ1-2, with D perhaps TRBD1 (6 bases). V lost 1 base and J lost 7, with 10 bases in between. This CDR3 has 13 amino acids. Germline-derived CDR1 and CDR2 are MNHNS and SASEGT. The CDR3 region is CASSEDREFGYTF. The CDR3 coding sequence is TGTGCCAGCAGTGAAGACAGGGAGTTTGGCTACACCTTC.

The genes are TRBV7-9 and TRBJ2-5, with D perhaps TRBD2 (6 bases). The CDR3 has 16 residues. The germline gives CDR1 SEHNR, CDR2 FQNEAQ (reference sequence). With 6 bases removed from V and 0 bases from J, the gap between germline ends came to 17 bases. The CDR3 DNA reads TGTGCCAGCAGTCGGGACTCCCGAGGGTACCAAGAGACCCAGTACTTC. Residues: CASSRDSRGYQETQYF.

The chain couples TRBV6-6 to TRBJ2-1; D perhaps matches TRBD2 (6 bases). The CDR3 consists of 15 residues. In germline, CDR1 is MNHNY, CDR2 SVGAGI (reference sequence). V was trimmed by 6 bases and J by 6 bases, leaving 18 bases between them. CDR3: CASRKTGVPINEQFF. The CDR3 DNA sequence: TGTGCCAGCAGGAAGACGGGGGTCCCAATCAATGAGCAGTTCTTC.

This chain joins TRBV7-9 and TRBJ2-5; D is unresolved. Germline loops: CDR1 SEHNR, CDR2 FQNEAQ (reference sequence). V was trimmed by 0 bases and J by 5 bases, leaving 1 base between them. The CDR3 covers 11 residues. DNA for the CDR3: TGTGCCAGCAGCTTAGCCGAGACCCAGTACTTC. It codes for CASSLAETQYF. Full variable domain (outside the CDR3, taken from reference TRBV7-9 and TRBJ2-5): DTGVSQNPRHKITKRGQNVTFRCDPISEHNRLYWYRQTLGQGPEFLTYFQNEAQLEKSRLLSDRFSAERPKGSFSTLEIQRTEQGDSAMYLCASSLAETQYFGPGTRLLVL.

In nucleotides, the CDR3 is TGTGCCAGCCAATTTATCACTGGGACAACTAATGAAAAACTGTTTTTT. It yields the protein CASQFITGTTNEKLFF. This chain joins TRBV28 and TRBJ1-4, with D hard to call. V was clipped by 8 bases and J by 0 bases, with 16 bases between them. Germline V CDR1 and CDR2: MDHEN, SYDVKM. The CDR3 has 16 residues.

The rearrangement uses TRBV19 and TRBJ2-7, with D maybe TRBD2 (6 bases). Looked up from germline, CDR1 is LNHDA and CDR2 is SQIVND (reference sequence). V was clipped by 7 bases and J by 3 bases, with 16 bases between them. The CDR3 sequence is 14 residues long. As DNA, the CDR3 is TGTGCCAGTATAAGGGGCGGGATTCACTACGAGCAGTACGTC. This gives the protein CASIRGGIHYEQYV.

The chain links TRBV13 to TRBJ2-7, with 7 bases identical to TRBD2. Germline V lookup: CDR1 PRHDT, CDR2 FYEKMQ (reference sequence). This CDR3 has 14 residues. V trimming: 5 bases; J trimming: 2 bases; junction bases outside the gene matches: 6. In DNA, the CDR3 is TGTGCCAGCAGCGAGCGGGGAACGACCTACGAGCAGTACTTC. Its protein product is CASSERGTTYEQYF.

For the CDR3, the DNA is TGTGCCAGCAGTGACAGGGGGCTCACTGAAGCTTTCTTT. The encoded protein is CASSDRGLTEAFF. V is TRBV6-1 and J is TRBJ1-1, with 8 bases identical to TRBD1. V shed 3 bases, J shed 4 bases, and the junction held 1 base outside the gene matches. The germline V gene has CDR1 MNHNS and CDR2 SASEGT. CDR3 length: 13 residues.

The CDR3 sequence: CASSRTRGRNEKLFF. As DNA, the CDR3 is TGTGCCAGCAGTCGGACCCGGGGCCGGAATGAAAAACTGTTTTTT. J is TRBJ1-4 and V is TRBV6-5; a weak D match, TRBD1 (5 bases). The V end lost 5 bases, the J end lost 5 bases, and 15 bases lay between the germline ends. The CDR3 is 15 amino acids. Germline V gives CDR1 MNHEY, CDR2 SVGAGI.

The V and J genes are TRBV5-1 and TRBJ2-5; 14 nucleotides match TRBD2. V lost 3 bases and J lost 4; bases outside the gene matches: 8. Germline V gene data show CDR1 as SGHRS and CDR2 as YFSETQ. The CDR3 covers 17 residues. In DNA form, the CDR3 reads TGCGCCAGCAGCTCGTGGACTAGCGGGGGGACAAGAGAGACCCAGTACTTC. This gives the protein CASSSWTSGGTRETQYF. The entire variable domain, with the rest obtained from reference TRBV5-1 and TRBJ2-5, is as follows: KAGVTQTPRYLIKTRGQQVTLSCSPISGHRSVSWYQQTPGQGLQFLFEYFSETQRNKGNFPGRFSGRQFSNSRSEMNVSTLELGDSALYLCASSSWTSGGTRETQYFGPGTRLLVL.